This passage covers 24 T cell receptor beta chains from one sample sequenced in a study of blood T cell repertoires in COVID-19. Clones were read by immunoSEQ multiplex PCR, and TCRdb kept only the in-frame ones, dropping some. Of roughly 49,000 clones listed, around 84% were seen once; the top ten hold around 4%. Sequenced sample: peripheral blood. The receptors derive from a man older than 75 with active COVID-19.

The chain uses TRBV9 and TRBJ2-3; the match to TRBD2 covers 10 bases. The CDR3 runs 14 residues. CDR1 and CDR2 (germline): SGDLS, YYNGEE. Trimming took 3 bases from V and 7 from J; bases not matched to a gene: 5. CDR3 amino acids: CASSEAGGLYTQYF. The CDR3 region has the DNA TGTGCCAGCAGCGAAGCGGGAGGGCTTTATACGCAGTATTTT.

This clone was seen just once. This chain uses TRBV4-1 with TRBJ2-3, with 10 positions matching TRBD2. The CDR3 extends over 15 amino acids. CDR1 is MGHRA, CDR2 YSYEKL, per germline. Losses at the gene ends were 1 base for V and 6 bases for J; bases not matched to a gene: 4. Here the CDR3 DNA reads TGCGCCAGCAGCCAAGCCCAGCGGGAGGGGGATACGCAGTATTTT. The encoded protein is CASSQAQREGDTQYF.

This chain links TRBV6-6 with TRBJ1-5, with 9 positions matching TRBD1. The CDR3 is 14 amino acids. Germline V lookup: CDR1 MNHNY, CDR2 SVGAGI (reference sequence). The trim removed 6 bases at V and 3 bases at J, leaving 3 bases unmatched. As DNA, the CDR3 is TGTGCCAGCAGGCGGACAGGGGACAATCAGCCCCAGCATTTT. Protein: CASRRTGDNQPQHF.

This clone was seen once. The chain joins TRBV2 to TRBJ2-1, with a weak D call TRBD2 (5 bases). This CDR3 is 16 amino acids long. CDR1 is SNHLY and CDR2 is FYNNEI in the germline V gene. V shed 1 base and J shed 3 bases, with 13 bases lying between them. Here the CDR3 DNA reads TGTGCCAGCAGTGAAGGTGGGGAGTCGGACTACAATGAGCAGTTCTTC. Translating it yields CASSEGGESDYNEQFF. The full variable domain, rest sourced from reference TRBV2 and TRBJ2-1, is EPEVTQTPSHQVTQMGQEVILRCVPISNHLYFYWYRQILGQKVEFLVSFYNNEISEKSEIFDDQFSVERPDGSNFTLKIRSTKLEDSAMYFCASSEGGESDYNEQFFGPGTRLTVL.

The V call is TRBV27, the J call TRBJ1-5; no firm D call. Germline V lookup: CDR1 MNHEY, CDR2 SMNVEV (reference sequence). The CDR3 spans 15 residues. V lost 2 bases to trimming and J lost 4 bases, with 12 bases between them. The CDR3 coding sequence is TGTGCCAGCAGTTTAGTCCTCGGTTTAAATCAGCCCCAGCATTTT. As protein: CASSLVLGLNQPQHF.

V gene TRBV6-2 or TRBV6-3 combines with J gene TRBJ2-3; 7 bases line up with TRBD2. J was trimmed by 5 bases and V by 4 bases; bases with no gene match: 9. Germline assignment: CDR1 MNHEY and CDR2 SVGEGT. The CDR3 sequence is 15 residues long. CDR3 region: CASSSLAEGRDTQYF. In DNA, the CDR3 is TGTGCCAGCAGTTCTCTAGCGGAAGGCAGAGATACGCAGTATTTT.

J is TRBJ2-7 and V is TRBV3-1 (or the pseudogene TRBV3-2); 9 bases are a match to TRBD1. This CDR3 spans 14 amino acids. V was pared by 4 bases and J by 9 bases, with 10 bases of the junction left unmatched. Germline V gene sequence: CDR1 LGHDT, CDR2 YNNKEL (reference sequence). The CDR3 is CASSPSRDRERQYF. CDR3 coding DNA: TGTGCCAGCAGCCCGTCCCGGGACAGGGAGCGGCAGTACTTC.

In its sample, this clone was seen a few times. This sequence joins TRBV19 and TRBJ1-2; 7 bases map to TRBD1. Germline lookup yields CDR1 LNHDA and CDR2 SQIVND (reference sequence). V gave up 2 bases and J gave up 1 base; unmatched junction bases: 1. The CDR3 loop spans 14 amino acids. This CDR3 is CASSIQGDNYGYTF. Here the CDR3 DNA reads TGTGCCAGTAGTATACAGGGGGATAACTATGGCTACACCTTC.

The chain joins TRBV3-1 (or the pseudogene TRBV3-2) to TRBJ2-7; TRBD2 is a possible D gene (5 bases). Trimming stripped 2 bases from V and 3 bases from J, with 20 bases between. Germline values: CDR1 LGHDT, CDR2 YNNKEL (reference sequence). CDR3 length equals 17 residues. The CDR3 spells CASSQTLAYDYFYEQYF. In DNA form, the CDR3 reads TGTGCCAGCAGCCAAACTCTCGCTTACGACTACTTCTACGAGCAGTACTTC.

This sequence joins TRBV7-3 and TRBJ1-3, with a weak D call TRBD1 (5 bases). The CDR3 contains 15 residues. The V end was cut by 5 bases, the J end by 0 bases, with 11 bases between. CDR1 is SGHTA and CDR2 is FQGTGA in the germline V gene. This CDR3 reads CASSRDSNSGNTIYF. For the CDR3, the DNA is TGTGCCAGCAGCCGCGACAGCAACTCTGGAAACACCATATATTTT.

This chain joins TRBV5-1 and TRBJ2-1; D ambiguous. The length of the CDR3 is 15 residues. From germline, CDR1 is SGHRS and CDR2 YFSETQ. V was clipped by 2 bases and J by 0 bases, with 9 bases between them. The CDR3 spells CASSLGGLSYNEQFF. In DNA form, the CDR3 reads TGCGCCAGCAGCTTAGGCGGCCTCTCCTACAATGAGCAGTTCTTC.

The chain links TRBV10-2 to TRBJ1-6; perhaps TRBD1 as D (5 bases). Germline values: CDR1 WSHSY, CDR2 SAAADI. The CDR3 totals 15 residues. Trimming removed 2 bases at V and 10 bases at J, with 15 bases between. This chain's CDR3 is CASSEGLGGSSPLHF. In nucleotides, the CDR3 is TGCGCCAGCAGTGAGGGGTTGGGGGGAAGCTCACCCCTCCACTTT.

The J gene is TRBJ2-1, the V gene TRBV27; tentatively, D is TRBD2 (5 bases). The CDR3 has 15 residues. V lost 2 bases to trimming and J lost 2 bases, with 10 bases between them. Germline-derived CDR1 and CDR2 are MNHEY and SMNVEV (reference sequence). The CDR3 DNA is TGTGCCAGCAGTTTAATAAGCGGTGCCTACAATGAGCAGTTCTTC. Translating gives CASSLISGAYNEQFF.

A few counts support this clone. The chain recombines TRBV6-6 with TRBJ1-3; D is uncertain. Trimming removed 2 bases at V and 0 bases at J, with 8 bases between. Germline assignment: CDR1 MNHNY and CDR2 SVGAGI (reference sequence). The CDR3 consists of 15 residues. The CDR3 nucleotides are TGTGCCAGCAGTTACGAGGGTTCCTCTGGAAACACCATATATTTT. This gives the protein CASSYEGSSGNTIYF.

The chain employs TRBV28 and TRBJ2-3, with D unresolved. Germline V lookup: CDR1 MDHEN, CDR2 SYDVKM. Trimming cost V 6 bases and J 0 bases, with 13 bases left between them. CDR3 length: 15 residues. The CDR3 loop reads CASSSPGASTDTQYF. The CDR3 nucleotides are TGTGCCAGCAGCTCCCCCGGAGCGAGCACAGATACGCAGTATTTT.

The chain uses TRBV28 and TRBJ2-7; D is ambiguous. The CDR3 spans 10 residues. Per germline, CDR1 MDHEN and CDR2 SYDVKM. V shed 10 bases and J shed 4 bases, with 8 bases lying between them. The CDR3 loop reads CATFRYEQYF. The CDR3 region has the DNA TGTGCCACGTTTAGATACGAGCAGTACTTC.

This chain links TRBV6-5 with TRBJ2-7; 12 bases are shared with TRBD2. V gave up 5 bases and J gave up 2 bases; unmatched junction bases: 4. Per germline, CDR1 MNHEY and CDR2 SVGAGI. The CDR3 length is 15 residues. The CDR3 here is CASSRTSGDTYEQYF. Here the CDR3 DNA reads TGTGCCAGCAGTCGGACTAGCGGGGATACCTACGAGCAGTACTTC.

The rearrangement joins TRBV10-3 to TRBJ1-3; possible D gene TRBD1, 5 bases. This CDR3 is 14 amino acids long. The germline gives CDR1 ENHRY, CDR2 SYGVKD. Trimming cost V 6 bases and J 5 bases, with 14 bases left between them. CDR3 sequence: CAIRDLGVRNTIYF. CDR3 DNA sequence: TGTGCCATCAGGGACCTAGGGGTCCGAAACACCATATATTTT.

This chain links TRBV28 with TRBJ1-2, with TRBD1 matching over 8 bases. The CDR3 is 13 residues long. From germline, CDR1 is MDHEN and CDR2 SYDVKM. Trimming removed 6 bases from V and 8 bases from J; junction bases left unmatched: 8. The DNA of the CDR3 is TGTGCCAGCAGGTACCAGGGGGCAAGCGGCTACACCTTC. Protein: CASRYQGASGYTF.

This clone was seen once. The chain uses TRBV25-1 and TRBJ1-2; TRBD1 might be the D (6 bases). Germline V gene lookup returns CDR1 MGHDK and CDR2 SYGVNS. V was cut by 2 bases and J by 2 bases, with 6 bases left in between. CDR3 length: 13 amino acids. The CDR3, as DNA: TGTGCCAGCAGTGAACAGGGGAACTATGGCTACACCTTC. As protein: CASSEQGNYGYTF.

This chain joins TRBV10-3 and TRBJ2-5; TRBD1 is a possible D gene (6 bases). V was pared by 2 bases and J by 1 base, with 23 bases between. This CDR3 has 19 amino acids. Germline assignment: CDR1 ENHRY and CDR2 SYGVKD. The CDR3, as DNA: TGTGCCATCAGTGAGCCCTCACTCGGTGATGGGGGCGTCCAAGAGACCCAGTACTTC. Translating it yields CAISEPSLGDGGVQETQYF.

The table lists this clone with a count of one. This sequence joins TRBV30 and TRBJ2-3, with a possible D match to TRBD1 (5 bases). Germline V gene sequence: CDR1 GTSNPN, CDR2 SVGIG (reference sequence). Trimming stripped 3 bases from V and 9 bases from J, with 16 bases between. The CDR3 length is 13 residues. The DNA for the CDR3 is TGTGCCTGGAGAATTTGGGGCTCCGGAACGCAGTATTTT. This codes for CAWRIWGSGTQYF. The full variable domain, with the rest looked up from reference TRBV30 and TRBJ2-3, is SQTIHQWPATLVQPVGSPLSLECTVEGTSNPNLYWYRQAAGRGLQLLFYSVGIGQISSEVPQNLSASRPQDRQFILSSKKLLLSDSGFYLCAWRIWGSGTQYFGPGTRLTVL.

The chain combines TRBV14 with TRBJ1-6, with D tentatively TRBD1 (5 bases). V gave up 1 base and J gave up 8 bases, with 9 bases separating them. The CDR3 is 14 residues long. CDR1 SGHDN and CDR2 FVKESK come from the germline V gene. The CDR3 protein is CASSQVGRDSPLHF. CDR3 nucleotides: TGTGCCAGCAGCCAAGTGGGGCGCGATTCACCCCTCCACTTT.

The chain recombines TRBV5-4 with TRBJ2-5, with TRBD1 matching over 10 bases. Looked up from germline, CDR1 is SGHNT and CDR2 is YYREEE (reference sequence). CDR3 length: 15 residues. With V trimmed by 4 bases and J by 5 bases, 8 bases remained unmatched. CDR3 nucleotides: TGTGCCAGCAGCCCCGGACAGGGGGGCGGGGAGACCCAGTACTTC. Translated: CASSPGQGGGETQYF.